Listed below are T cell receptor beta chains from one sample, sequenced in a study of cytomegalovirus exposure and HLA in healthy donors. Assay used: immunoSEQ multiplex PCR; TCRdb lists only in-frame clones, some missing. Counted here are 150,000 to 200,000 clones, just over 75% occurring once; the ten biggest clones make up about 1.9%. Sequenced material: PBMCs. These receptors were obtained from a man aged 25 to 40 in good health and CMV-seronegative. Each CDR3 is given with its conserved first and last residue. D genes are given only for firm matches. Clone sizes are given selectively: once, few, many, or a class where the clone is expanded.

j_call: TRBJ2-4; d_call: TRBD2; v_call: TRBV4-1; clone_size: .; cdr3_nt: TGCGCCAGCAGCCACTCCGCGGGGGTAGCCAAAAACATTCAGTACTTC; cdr3_aa: CASSHSAGVAKNIQYF
j_call: TRBJ2-6; d_call: TRBD1; v_call: TRBV29-1; clone_size: .; cdr3_nt: TGCAGCGTTGCCATGGGACAGGGGGCTGGGGCCAACGTCCTGACTTTC; cdr3_aa: CSVAMGQGAGANVLTF
j_call: TRBJ1-6; d_call: .; v_call: TRBV11-2; clone_size: .; cdr3_nt: TGTGCCAGCAGCTTAGACGCCCTCTACCAATATTCACCCCTCCACTTT; cdr3_aa: CASSLDALYQYSPLHF
j_call: TRBJ2-7; d_call: TRBD2; v_call: TRBV9; clone_size: .; cdr3_nt: TGTGCCAGCAGCGTAGCTCCGCGGACTAGCGTCTACGAGCAGTACTTC; cdr3_aa: CASSVAPRTSVYEQYF
j_call: TRBJ2-2; d_call: .; v_call: TRBV30; clone_size: once; cdr3_nt: TGTGCCTGGAGTGCACTCGACAGATCCGGGGAGCTGTTTTTT; cdr3_aa: CAWSALDRSGELFF
j_call: TRBJ1-1; d_call: .; v_call: TRBV7-2; clone_size: .; cdr3_nt: TGTGCCAGCAGTCTAACGCGGTACTCTGAAGCTTTCTTT; cdr3_aa: CASSLTRYSEAFF
j_call: TRBJ2-7; d_call: .; v_call: TRBV5-1; clone_size: .; cdr3_nt: TGCGCCAGCAGCTCAGGGGACGGCTCCTACGAGCAGTACTTC; cdr3_aa: CASSSGDGSYEQYF
j_call: TRBJ1-3; d_call: .; v_call: TRBV13; clone_size: once; cdr3_nt: TGTGCCAGCAGCTTAATCGTGGAACAGCCTGGAAACACCATATATTTT; cdr3_aa: CASSLIVEQPGNTIYF
j_call: TRBJ2-7; d_call: .; v_call: TRBV19; clone_size: .; cdr3_nt: TGTGCCAGTAGTATAGGGCAGGGGTCCTACGAGCAGTACTTC; cdr3_aa: CASSIGQGSYEQYF
j_call: TRBJ2-7; d_call: TRBD1; v_call: TRBV13; clone_size: .; cdr3_nt: TGTGCCAGCAGCAACCGGGACAGGAGCTACGAGCAGTACTTC; cdr3_aa: CASSNRDRSYEQYF
j_call: TRBJ2-2; d_call: .; v_call: TRBV12-2; clone_size: .; cdr3_nt: TGTGCAAGTCGCCTAGGACCAGGGGGCCCCACCGGGGAGCTGTTTTTT; cdr3_aa: CASRLGPGGPTGELFF
j_call: TRBJ1-5; d_call: .; v_call: TRBV11-2; clone_size: .; cdr3_nt: TGTGCCAGCAGATCCGGGGGGGGCAATCAGCCCCAGCATTTT; cdr3_aa: CASRSGGGNQPQHF
j_call: TRBJ1-2; d_call: TRBD1; v_call: TRBV4-1; clone_size: .; cdr3_nt: TGCGCCAGCAGCCATCCTACAGGGGGAAGCTATGGCTACACCTTC; cdr3_aa: CASSHPTGGSYGYTF
j_call: TRBJ2-5; d_call: TRBD2; v_call: TRBV28; clone_size: .; cdr3_nt: TGTGCCAGCAGGAGACTAGCGGGACGGACCCAGTACTTC; cdr3_aa: CASRRLAGRTQYF
j_call: TRBJ2-2; d_call: .; v_call: TRBV7-9; clone_size: .; cdr3_nt: TGTGCCAGCAGCTTAAACCAGGGGCAGACCGGGGAGCTGTTTTTT; cdr3_aa: CASSLNQGQTGELFF
j_call: TRBJ2-1; d_call: .; v_call: TRBV6-1; clone_size: .; cdr3_nt: TGTGCCAGCAATAACTTCAATGAGCAGTTCTTC; cdr3_aa: CASNNFNEQFF
j_call: TRBJ1-2; d_call: .; v_call: TRBV25-1; clone_size: few; cdr3_nt: TGTGCCAGCAGTGGATCGACAGGCTATGGCTACACCTTC; cdr3_aa: CASSGSTGYGYTF
j_call: TRBJ2-5; d_call: TRBD2; v_call: TRBV2; clone_size: .; cdr3_nt: TGTGCCAGCAGTGGGGGGACTAGATCGGAGACCCAGTACTTC; cdr3_aa: CASSGGTRSETQYF
j_call: TRBJ1-2; d_call: .; v_call: TRBV14; clone_size: few; cdr3_nt: TGTGCCAGCAGCCAAGGCGCAGGGCTTTTCGGCTACACCTTC; cdr3_aa: CASSQGAGLFGYTF
j_call: TRBJ2-1; d_call: .; v_call: TRBV4-1; clone_size: .; cdr3_nt: TGCGCCAGCAGCCAGTCCCCTACTAGCAGCTCCTACAATGAGCAGTTCTTC; cdr3_aa: CASSQSPTSSSYNEQFF
j_call: TRBJ2-3; d_call: .; v_call: TRBV9; clone_size: .; cdr3_nt: TGTGCCAGCAGCGTAGGCCCAGTACCTAGCACAGATACGCAGTATTTT; cdr3_aa: CASSVGPVPSTDTQYF
j_call: TRBJ2-2; d_call: .; v_call: TRBV5-1; clone_size: .; cdr3_nt: TGCGCCAGCAGCATCGAGACCGGGGAGCTGTTTTTT; cdr3_aa: CASSIETGELFF
j_call: TRBJ2-1; d_call: TRBD2; v_call: TRBV7-3; clone_size: once; cdr3_nt: TGTGCCAGCAGCTTTTCAACTAGCGGAGCTTACAATGAGCAGTTCTTC; cdr3_aa: CASSFSTSGAYNEQFF
j_call: TRBJ2-7; d_call: .; v_call: TRBV28; clone_size: .; cdr3_nt: TGTGCCAGCACTCCCGGACAGACCTACGAGCAGTACTTC; cdr3_aa: CASTPGQTYEQYF
j_call: TRBJ2-7; d_call: .; v_call: TRBV18; clone_size: .; cdr3_nt: TGTGCCAGCTCACCTCAATCCGGGACATACTCCTACGAGCAGTACTTC; cdr3_aa: CASSPQSGTYSYEQYF
j_call: TRBJ2-2; d_call: TRBD2; v_call: TRBV5-1; clone_size: .; cdr3_nt: TGCGCCAGCAGCTTGGGACTAGCGGGAGGACCTAACACCGGGGAGCTGTTTTTT; cdr3_aa: CASSLGLAGGPNTGELFF
j_call: TRBJ2-1; d_call: TRBD2; v_call: TRBV7-8; clone_size: .; cdr3_nt: TGTGCCAGCAGCTTAGCGGGTCGAGCGGGAGTCCTCGGGGATGAGCAGTTCTTC; cdr3_aa: CASSLAGRAGVLGDEQFF
j_call: TRBJ1-1; d_call: .; v_call: TRBV7-6; clone_size: .; cdr3_nt: TGTGCCAGCAGCTTAGCAGCCAGGGCGAACACTGAAGCTTTCTTT; cdr3_aa: CASSLAARANTEAFF
j_call: TRBJ2-6; d_call: .; v_call: TRBV28; clone_size: .; cdr3_nt: TGTGCCAGCAGCTTTCTCTATTGGGGCGGGGAGTCTGGGGCCAACGTCCTGACTTTC; cdr3_aa: CASSFLYWGGESGANVLTF
j_call: TRBJ2-5; d_call: TRBD2; v_call: TRBV5-1; clone_size: .; cdr3_nt: TGCGCCAGCAGCGGAACTAGCGGGAGGGCAGAGACCCAGTACTTC; cdr3_aa: CASSGTSGRAETQYF
j_call: TRBJ2-1; d_call: TRBD2; v_call: TRBV2; clone_size: .; cdr3_nt: TGTGCCAGCAGGCGGGAGCCTTACAATGAGCAGTTCTTC; cdr3_aa: CASRREPYNEQFF
j_call: TRBJ2-7; d_call: TRBD1; v_call: TRBV4-1; clone_size: .; cdr3_nt: TGCGCCAGCAGCCAGGCATCCGGGACAGGATACGAGCAGTACTTC; cdr3_aa: CASSQASGTGYEQYF
j_call: TRBJ1-5; d_call: TRBD1; v_call: TRBV11-1; clone_size: few; cdr3_nt: TGTGCCAGCAGCGCGGGACAGGGGTCGGGTCAGCCCCAGCATTTT; cdr3_aa: CASSAGQGSGQPQHF
j_call: TRBJ2-2; d_call: TRBD2; v_call: TRBV11-3; clone_size: few; cdr3_nt: TGTGCCAGCAGCCCAGGGACTAGGCGGAACACCGGGGAGCTGTTTTTT; cdr3_aa: CASSPGTRRNTGELFF
j_call: TRBJ2-3; d_call: .; v_call: TRBV15; clone_size: .; cdr3_nt: TGTGCCACCAGCAGAGCCTTGACACCTTTGACAGATACGCAGTATTTT; cdr3_aa: CATSRALTPLTDTQYF
j_call: TRBJ2-3; d_call: .; v_call: TRBV2; clone_size: once; cdr3_nt: TGTGCCAGCAAAGCAATCACGGATACGCAGTATTTT; cdr3_aa: CASKAITDTQYF
j_call: TRBJ2-5; d_call: TRBD2; v_call: TRBV18; clone_size: .; cdr3_nt: TGTGCCAGCTCACTCCTTGACGGGAGGGCATGGGAGACCCAGTACTTC; cdr3_aa: CASSLLDGRAWETQYF
j_call: TRBJ1-1; d_call: .; v_call: TRBV6-5; clone_size: .; cdr3_nt: TGTGCCAGCAGACAACTTGACAGCACTGAAGCTTTCTTT; cdr3_aa: CASRQLDSTEAFF
j_call: TRBJ2-7; d_call: .; v_call: TRBV4-1; clone_size: .; cdr3_nt: TGCGCCAGCAGCCAAGATTCGCTGAGCGGATCATACGAGCAGTACTTC; cdr3_aa: CASSQDSLSGSYEQYF
j_call: TRBJ2-7; d_call: .; v_call: TRBV9; clone_size: .; cdr3_nt: TGTGCCAGCAGCCCCAAGATGGCGGGACCATCCTACGAGCAGTACTTC; cdr3_aa: CASSPKMAGPSYEQYF
j_call: TRBJ1-5; d_call: .; v_call: TRBV19; clone_size: .; cdr3_nt: TGTGCCAGTAGTATAGGGACAGCAAGCAATCAGCCCCAGCATTTT; cdr3_aa: CASSIGTASNQPQHF
j_call: TRBJ2-5; d_call: .; v_call: TRBV9; clone_size: .; cdr3_nt: TGTGCCAGCAGCCCACAGGGGGGGGCGGAAGAGACCCAGTACTTC; cdr3_aa: CASSPQGGAEETQYF
j_call: TRBJ2-1; d_call: .; v_call: TRBV18; clone_size: .; cdr3_nt: TGTGCCAGCTCACCCCACCGGGAGAGCCCCGGGGATGAGCAGTTCTTC; cdr3_aa: CASSPHRESPGDEQFF
j_call: TRBJ2-3; d_call: TRBD2; v_call: TRBV5-4; clone_size: .; cdr3_nt: TGTGCCAGCAGCTACGGTGGTCTAGCGGGGTTCACAGATACGCAGTATTTT; cdr3_aa: CASSYGGLAGFTDTQYF
j_call: TRBJ2-2; d_call: .; v_call: TRBV6-6; clone_size: .; cdr3_nt: TGTGCCAGCACCAATACCGGGGAGCTGTTTTTT; cdr3_aa: CASTNTGELFF
j_call: TRBJ2-2; d_call: .; v_call: TRBV6-7; clone_size: few; cdr3_nt: TGTGCCAGCAGTTACGAGGGCTTGAACACCGGGGAGCTGTTTTTT; cdr3_aa: CASSYEGLNTGELFF
j_call: TRBJ2-1; d_call: .; v_call: TRBV7-9; clone_size: few; cdr3_nt: TGTGCCAGCAGCCTAAATCTACCTGAGCAGTTCTTC; cdr3_aa: CASSLNLPEQFF
j_call: TRBJ1-1; d_call: .; v_call: TRBV7-2; clone_size: .; cdr3_nt: TGTGCCAGCAGAAGAACAGGGAGCGAGGGGAACACTGAAGCTTTCTTT; cdr3_aa: CASRRTGSEGNTEAFF
j_call: TRBJ2-2; d_call: .; v_call: TRBV5-1; clone_size: .; cdr3_nt: TGCGCCAGCAGCAGAACAGTGGACGGGGAGCTGTTTTTT; cdr3_aa: CASSRTVDGELFF
j_call: TRBJ1-3; d_call: .; v_call: TRBV30; clone_size: .; cdr3_nt: TGTGCCTGGAGTGTAAAAACCGGGACTGGAAACACCATATATTTT; cdr3_aa: CAWSVKTGTGNTIYF
j_call: TRBJ2-3; d_call: TRBD1; v_call: TRBV7-9; clone_size: .; cdr3_nt: TGTGCCAGCAGCCATGGACAGGGGGCAACAGATACGCAGTATTTT; cdr3_aa: CASSHGQGATDTQYF
j_call: TRBJ2-2; d_call: .; v_call: TRBV10-3; clone_size: .; cdr3_nt: TGTGCCATCAGGGCCGTGGTGACAGACACCGGGGAGCTGTTTTTT; cdr3_aa: CAIRAVVTDTGELFF
j_call: TRBJ1-1; d_call: .; v_call: TRBV7-9; clone_size: .; cdr3_nt: TGTTCCAGCAGCCCAGGACAGTTTGAAGCTTTCTTT; cdr3_aa: CSSSPGQFEAFF
j_call: TRBJ2-7; d_call: TRBD1; v_call: TRBV5-1; clone_size: .; cdr3_nt: TGCGCCAGCAGCGAAGAGACAGGGGAGGTCTCCTACGAGCAGTACTTC; cdr3_aa: CASSEETGEVSYEQYF
j_call: TRBJ1-2; d_call: .; v_call: TRBV19; clone_size: .; cdr3_nt: TGTGCCAGTAGTCTCAGGGGCCCCGGTGGCTACACCTTC; cdr3_aa: CASSLRGPGGYTF
j_call: TRBJ2-1; d_call: TRBD2; v_call: TRBV7-9; clone_size: .; cdr3_nt: TGTGCCAGCAGCACCTGGAGGACTAGCGGGAGTTTAAATGAGCAGTTCTTC; cdr3_aa: CASSTWRTSGSLNEQFF
j_call: TRBJ1-2; d_call: TRBD1; v_call: TRBV28; clone_size: .; cdr3_nt: TGTGCCAGCAGTTTTATTACAGGGGGGGGCTACACCTTC; cdr3_aa: CASSFITGGGYTF
j_call: TRBJ2-5; d_call: .; v_call: TRBV2; clone_size: .; cdr3_nt: TGTGCCACCAACGCGGGTCGAATGTACCAAGAGACCCAGTACTTC; cdr3_aa: CATNAGRMYQETQYF
j_call: TRBJ1-2; d_call: .; v_call: TRBV9; clone_size: .; cdr3_nt: TGTGCCAGCAGCTCCGTAGGACTTGGAGGCCCCTGGACCTTC; cdr3_aa: CASSSVGLGGPWTF
j_call: TRBJ2-5; d_call: TRBD1; v_call: TRBV5-1; clone_size: .; cdr3_nt: TGCGCCAGCAGTCTCCACGGACAGGGGGGAGGTGAGACCCAGTACTTC; cdr3_aa: CASSLHGQGGGETQYF